This T cell receptor (beta chain) came from a study of T-cell memory formation after mild COVID-19 (dated by TCRdb to about 2021). Looking at the study overall: TCR sequence clusters from the two donors were found to be largely donor specific. Longitudinal TCRalpha and TCRbeta repertoire sequencing tracked T-cell clones expanding and contracting after mild COVID-19 in two donors. The cohort comprised two young, previously healthy adult volunteers, one female and one male.

V has 8 bases trimmed and J has 9 bases trimmed; junction bases matching no gene number 6. The CDR3, from cysteine to phenylalanine, totals 14 residues. Only the CDR3 part of the read is kept: 42 bases, read in frame from the first base. Reading the germline V gene gives CDR1 SGHAT and CDR2 FQNNGV. Overall study outcomes, separate from this receptor: Some responding clones were detected in pre-infection memory, suggesting pre-existing cross-reactive memory T cells joined the SARS-CoV-2 response. Contracting CD4+ clones were located mainly in the CM and EM memory subsets, whereas CD8+ clones were found to be enriched in EMRA. The study covered only a couple of mild cases, and larger cohorts including severe cases with pre-infection samples were considered necessary. Whether the second-wave clones peaking on day 37 were SARS-CoV-2 specific was not confirmed. From day 15 to 85, contracting clones showed balanced CD4/CD8 phenotypes, whereas a second wave of clones that expanded from day 15 to 37 leaned towards CD4+.

The sequencer listed for this sample is Illumina NovaSeq 6000. cDNA libraries for TCRalpha and TCRbeta were prepared by 5'RACE using constant-segment primers, with sample barcodes and unique molecular identifiers added. Trizol reagent was used to extract RNA from every sample. Library amplification was performed in two PCR steps, and a second sample barcode and Illumina TruSeq adapters were introduced in the second step. Libraries were sequenced on an Illumina NovaSeq with 2 x 150 bp paired-end reads. The paper's data handling went like this. With migec v1.2.7, reads were demultiplexed and then collapsed into UMI-guided consensus sequences. With mixcr v2.1.11, UMI consensuses were aligned to TRA and TRB V and J templates and assembled into clonotypes. A clonotype was counted as expanded or contracted only if both edgeR and NoisET called the change significant, with noise models trained on biological replicates. For edgeR calls, the cutoffs were a false discovery rate-adjusted p below 0.01 and a log2 fold-change threshold of 1. PCA with hierarchical clustering of max-normalized trajectories of the 1000 most abundant clonotypes was used as exploratory dynamics analysis. Each responding clone was given a CD4 or CD8 phenotype based on the CD4+ and CD8+ repertoires, which had been sequenced separately. TCRdb reran the public reads through fastp at Q25 and MiXCR, keeping productive beta chains. Rows with one shared CDR3 protein collapse into an entry with the most common genes and DNA. These V and J calls are TCRdb output, not the study's own analysis. The sample records tens of thousands of distinct CDR3 sequences, about 13% of which are singletons. The ten largest make up more than 35% of the sample.

PBMCs were isolated by Ficoll-Paque density gradient centrifugation. This clonotype was detected once. Its recognized antigen is unknown. Base-call qualities are not available, and no considerably larger clone is one nucleotide away. On its own, one read is weak support. This receptor was identified in a man younger than 35 who had mild COVID-19 (a few samples of this study predate the infection). The sample titles of this study are shuffled in the database, so cell type and time point are left out; the donor was told from shared clones. This chain is built from TRBV11-2 and TRBJ2-1; 14 bases in the middle match TRBD2. Sequenced sample: PBMCs or a T cell subset sorted from them (not recorded which). CDR3 loop: CASGTSGGRGEQFF. The sequenced DNA is TGTGCCAGCGGGACTAGCGGGGGTCGTGGTGAGCAGTTCTTC.